This T cell receptor beta chain was sequenced in a study of lymphopenia after photon versus proton radiotherapy. Study-wide findings and caveats: Proton therapy kept repertoires fairly stable, unlike photons, which gained effector/memory cells. Larger post-nadir TCR diversity loss correlated inversely with survival in deceased patients. After the lymphocyte nadir, photon-treated repertoires showed oligoclonal expansion, especially of CD8+ Temra cells.

Germline V gene data show CDR1 as MGHRA and CDR2 as YSYEKL. The CDR3 extends over 13 amino acids. V shed 6 bases and J shed 7 bases, with 12 bases lying between them. This clone was found once. Its matching antigen is unknown. This table comes from immunoSEQ multiplex PCR, and its TCRdb copy is limited to in-frame clones, with some not included. The table lists 65,000 to 75,000 clones, about nine tenths of them singletons, with more than 10% in the top ten. The V and J genes are TRBV4-1 and TRBJ2-2; D may be TRBD1 or TRBD2 (6 bases each). This sequence originates from a man aged 80 or over with esophageal cancer. This material consisted of peripheral blood, taken from a patient treated with proton-based radiotherapy. CDR3 DNA sequence: TGCGCCAGCAGGCAACAGGGAGGCGGGGAGCTGTTTTTT. Translation gives CASRQQGGGELFF.